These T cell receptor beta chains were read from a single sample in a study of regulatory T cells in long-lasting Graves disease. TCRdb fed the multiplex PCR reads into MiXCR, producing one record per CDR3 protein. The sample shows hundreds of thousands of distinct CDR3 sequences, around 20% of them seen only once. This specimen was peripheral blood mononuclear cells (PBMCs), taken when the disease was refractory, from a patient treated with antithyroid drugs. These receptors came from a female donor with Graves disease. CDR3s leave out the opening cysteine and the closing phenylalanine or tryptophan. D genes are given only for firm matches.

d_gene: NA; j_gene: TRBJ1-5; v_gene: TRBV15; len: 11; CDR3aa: ATSRGWDQPQH
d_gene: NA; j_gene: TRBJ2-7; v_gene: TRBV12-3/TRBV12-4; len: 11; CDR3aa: ASRSGITYEQY
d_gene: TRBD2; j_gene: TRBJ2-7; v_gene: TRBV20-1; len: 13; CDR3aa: SAYGGDYPGYEQY
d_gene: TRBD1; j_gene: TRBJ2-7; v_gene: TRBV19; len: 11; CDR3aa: ASSADRGDEQY
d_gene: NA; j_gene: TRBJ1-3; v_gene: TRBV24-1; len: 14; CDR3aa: ATSDLYRRSGNTIY
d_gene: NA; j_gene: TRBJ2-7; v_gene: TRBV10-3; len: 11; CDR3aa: AHRVQIQGEQY
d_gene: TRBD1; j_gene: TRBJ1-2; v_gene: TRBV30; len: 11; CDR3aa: AGGDRSNYGYT
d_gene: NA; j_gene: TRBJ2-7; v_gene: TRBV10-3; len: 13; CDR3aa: AISESSGQGSEQY
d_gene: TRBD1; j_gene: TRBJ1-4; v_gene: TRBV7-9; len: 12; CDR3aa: ASSSRGRGEKLF
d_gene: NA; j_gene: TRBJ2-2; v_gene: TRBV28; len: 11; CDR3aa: ASSPGPTGELF
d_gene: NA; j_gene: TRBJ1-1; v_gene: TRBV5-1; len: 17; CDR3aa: ASSLDRAILRSMNTEAF
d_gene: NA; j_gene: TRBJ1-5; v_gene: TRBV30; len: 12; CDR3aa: AWSMGRNYQPQH
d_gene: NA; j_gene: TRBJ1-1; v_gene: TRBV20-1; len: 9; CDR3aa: SGAGAREAF
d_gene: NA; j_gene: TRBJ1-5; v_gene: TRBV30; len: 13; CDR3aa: AWSPSGVVGQPQH